The 27 T cell receptor beta chains given below trace back to one sample, sequenced in a study of blood T cell repertoires in COVID-19. Assay: immunoSEQ multiplex PCR; the TCRdb copy retains only in-frame clones and omits some. The repertoire includes over 80,000 clones, roughly nine tenths of them detected once, and about 9.1% sits in the top ten. Sequenced material: peripheral blood. These receptors all come from a man in his forties or fifties with acute or convalescent COVID-19.

This rearrangement joins TRBV13 to TRBJ2-1; perhaps TRBD2 as D (6 bases). The CDR3 has 13 residues. Germline assignment: CDR1 PRHDT and CDR2 FYEKMQ (reference sequence). The V gene lost 5 bases and the J gene lost 8 bases, with 13 bases spanning the gap. Here the CDR3 DNA reads TGTGCCAGCAGCCCCACTAGGAGGGATGAGCAGTTCTTC. It codes for CASSPTRRDEQFF.

This clone was counted between two and nine times. The rearrangement uses TRBV27 and TRBJ1-6; a possible D gene is TRBD1 (5 bases). V was trimmed by 0 bases and J by 7 bases, leaving 10 bases between them. This CDR3 is 15 amino acids long. Looked up from germline, CDR1 is MNHEY and CDR2 is SMNVEV (reference sequence). CDR3 DNA sequence: TGTGCCAGCAGTTTATCTAGCCAGGGAAATTCACCCCTCCACTTT. This gives the protein CASSLSSQGNSPLHF.

This clone was observed a single time. The CDR3 region is CASSYSRLLSTDGYTF. As DNA, the CDR3 is TGTGCCAGCAGTTACTCTAGACTCTTATCAACGGATGGCTACACCTTC. The J gene is TRBJ1-2, the V gene TRBV6-5; D remains unclear. Trimming removed 0 bases from V and 6 bases from J, with 17 bases in between. Per germline, CDR1 MNHEY and CDR2 SVGAGI. The CDR3 loop spans 16 amino acids.

The genes are TRBV12-3 or TRBV12-4 and TRBJ1-2, with 12 bases fitting TRBD1. This CDR3 region has 13 residues. After removal of 10 bases from V and 5 bases from J, the junction contained 5 bases not matched to a gene. Here the CDR3 reads CATGTGGLYGYTF. The CDR3 DNA follows: TGTGCCACCGGGACAGGGGGCTTGTATGGCTACACCTTC.

By sample share, this clone is medium-sized. The V and J genes are TRBV7-2 and TRBJ1-2, with D unresolved. The CDR3 spans 13 residues. Germline V gene data show CDR1 as SGHTA and CDR2 as FQGNSA. V lost 2 bases to trimming and J lost 6 bases, with 10 bases between them. This CDR3 reads CASSLSEGNGYTF. In DNA form, the CDR3 reads TGTGCCAGCAGCTTATCGGAGGGAAATGGCTACACCTTC.

This chain joins TRBV15 and TRBJ1-2; the D is unclear. This CDR3 comprises 15 residues. V shed 0 bases and J shed 1 base, with 9 bases lying between them. Germline V gene sequence: CDR1 LNHNV, CDR2 YYDKDF (reference sequence). CDR3 sequence reads: CATSREYGVNYGYTF. The DNA for the CDR3 is TGTGCCACCAGCAGAGAATACGGGGTTAACTATGGCTACACCTTC.

This chain connects TRBV5-1 to TRBJ2-2; 7 positions match TRBD1. Trimming at V came to 5 bases and at J to 2 bases, leaving 6 bases not matched to a gene. The CDR3 covers 15 residues. CDR1 and CDR2 (germline): SGHRS, YFSETQ. In DNA, the CDR3 is TGCGCCAGCAGTTTACGGGACAGCAACACCGGGGAGCTGTTTTTT. It yields the protein CASSLRDSNTGELFF.

The chain couples TRBV6-5 to TRBJ2-2, with 9 bases aligning to TRBD1. CDR1 is MNHEY, CDR2 SVGAGI, per germline. The CDR3 has 15 amino acids. Trimming cost V 6 bases and J 5 bases; bases outside gene matches: 7. The CDR3 here is CASRRRGQGTGELFF. In DNA, the CDR3 is TGTGCCAGCAGGAGAAGAGGACAGGGGACCGGGGAGCTGTTTTTT.

The chain couples TRBV28 to TRBJ1-5; 7 bases line up with TRBD1. This CDR3 is built from 14 residues. The V and J ends lost 8 bases and 4 bases, in that order; junction bases with no gene match: 8. CDR1 is MDHEN and CDR2 is SYDVKM in the germline V gene. The CDR3 nucleotides are TGTGCCAGCCTAGACAGGGTCGTTAATCAGCCCCAGCATTTT. It yields the protein CASLDRVVNQPQHF.

This clone was counted a few times. V is TRBV20-1 and J is TRBJ2-7; weak D call: TRBD1 (6 bases). This CDR3 comprises 13 residues. CDR1 is DFQATT and CDR2 is SNEGSKA in the germline V gene (reference sequence). The V gene lost 3 bases and the J gene lost 5 bases, with 14 bases spanning the gap. The CDR3 DNA reads TGCAGTGCTAGTACTGTTAAGGGGGACGAGCAGTACTTC. Its protein is CSASTVKGDEQYF.

The V gene is TRBV28, the J gene TRBJ1-2; 7 bases align to TRBD1. Germline lookup yields CDR1 MDHEN and CDR2 SYDVKM. The CDR3 is 14 residues long. J gave up 5 bases and V 7 bases, and 10 bases lay outside the gene matches. For the CDR3, the DNA is TGTGCCAGCAATCTTCCGGGACAGTCATATGGCTACACCTTC. As protein: CASNLPGQSYGYTF.

This clone was found once. The rearrangement joins TRBV6-5 to TRBJ1-3; 9 bases are shared with TRBD1. The length of the CDR3 is 13 residues. V gave up 6 bases and J gave up 7 bases; unmatched junction bases: 4. CDR1 and CDR2 (germline): MNHEY, SVGAGI. The CDR3 region has the DNA TGTGCCAGCAGAACCGGGACAGGGAACACCATATATTTT. Protein product: CASRTGTGNTIYF.

V usage is TRBV15 and J usage is TRBJ2-2; 8 bases match TRBD1. The CDR3 length is 16 residues. J gave up 5 bases and V 0 bases, and 5 bases lay outside the gene matches. Looked up from germline, CDR1 is LNHNV and CDR2 is YYDKDF (reference sequence). The CDR3 nucleotides are TGTGCCACCAGCAGAGATCAGGGGGCGCGGACCGGGGAGCTGTTTTTT. Translation gives CATSRDQGARTGELFF.

The chain employs TRBV11-2 and TRBJ1-2; D not certain. The CDR3 has 13 amino acids. Trimming cost V 3 bases and J 3 bases, with 8 bases left between them. The germline V gene has CDR1 SGHAT and CDR2 FQNNGV. CDR3 in DNA: TGTGCCAGCAGCTTCCGGGAGGACTATGGCTACACCTTC. Translating it yields CASSFREDYGYTF.

On this clone: Other nucleotide sequences in the sample specify the same CDR3. The chain recombines TRBV15 with TRBJ1-1; D not certain. The CDR3 spans 15 residues. Looked up from germline, CDR1 is LNHNV and CDR2 is YYDKDF (reference sequence). V lost 0 bases to trimming and J lost 1 base, with 9 bases between them. CDR3 sequence reads: CATSRDLAGNTEAFF. Here the CDR3 DNA reads TGTGCCACCAGCAGAGATCTGGCGGGGAACACTGAAGCTTTCTTT.

The rearrangement joins TRBV7-2 to TRBJ2-7, with unresolved D. The germline V gene encodes CDR1 SGHTA and CDR2 FQGNSA. The V gene lost 5 bases and the J gene lost 2 bases, with 16 bases spanning the gap. This CDR3 region has 15 residues. CDR3 in DNA: TGTGCCAGCAGCCGCCTGGCCTTTGCCACCTACGAGCAGTACTTC. It codes for CASSRLAFATYEQYF.

By share of the sample, this clone is medium-sized. This chain joins TRBV7-3 and TRBJ2-1; D is uncertain. The V gene lost 1 base and the J gene lost 6 bases, with 7 bases spanning the gap. Germline-derived CDR1 and CDR2 are SGHTA and FQGTGA. The CDR3 length is 13 residues. The CDR3 DNA sequence: TGTGCCAGCAGCTTAATCCACAGCAATGAGCAGTTCTTC. Encoded protein: CASSLIHSNEQFF. Filled out from reference TRBV7-3 and TRBJ2-1, the complete variable domain reads GAGVSQTPSNKVTEKGKYVELRCDPISGHTALYWYRQSLGQGPEFLIYFQGTGAADDSGLPNDRFFAVRPEGSVSTLKIQRTERGDSAVYLCASSLIHSNEQFFGPGTRLTVL.

The chain couples TRBV19 to TRBJ2-1; possibly TRBD1 for D (5 bases). Germline V gene lookup returns CDR1 LNHDA and CDR2 SQIVND (reference sequence). This CDR3 contains 15 residues. Trimming left V 1 base short and J 6 bases short, with 13 bases between. CDR3 protein: CASSIGRVPGNEQFF. CDR3 nucleotide sequence: TGTGCCAGTAGTATAGGCAGGGTTCCCGGCAATGAGCAGTTCTTC.

The chain joins TRBV5-4 to TRBJ2-1; TRBD2 agrees at 10 bases. The germline V gene has CDR1 SGHNT and CDR2 YYREEE (reference sequence). V was pared by 3 bases and J by 12 bases, with 3 bases of the junction left unmatched. This CDR3 contains 12 residues. CDR3 sequence (DNA): TGTGCCAGCAGCTCCGTAGCGGGGGGGCAGTTCTTC. Translation: CASSSVAGGQFF.

This chain uses TRBV28 with TRBJ1-2; 11 bases line up with TRBD1. Unmatched junction bases numbered 14, after V lost 5 bases and J lost 3 bases. Germline V lookup: CDR1 MDHEN, CDR2 SYDVKM. This CDR3 comprises 18 residues. CDR3 in amino acids: CASSPNHLGTGGDYGYTF. The CDR3 DNA sequence: TGTGCCAGCAGTCCTAACCACCTCGGGACAGGGGGAGACTATGGCTACACCTTC.

The chain employs TRBV12-3 or TRBV12-4 and TRBJ1-2; D possibly corresponds to TRBD1 (6 bases). The CDR3 spans 13 residues. The V end lost 6 bases, the J end lost 5 bases, and 13 bases lay between the germline ends. CDR3 nucleotide sequence: TGTGCCAGCAGCCCTGGACAGACTTATGGCTACACCTTC. This codes for CASSPGQTYGYTF.

The CDR3 protein is CASKSGTSLAGELFF. The CDR3 DNA is TGTGCCAGCAAATCCGGGACTAGCTTAGCCGGGGAGCTGTTTTTT. The rearrangement joins TRBV7-3 to TRBJ2-2; 9 bases map to TRBD2. After removal of 7 bases from V and 6 bases from J, the junction contained 9 bases not matched to a gene. The CDR3 loop spans 15 amino acids. Germline CDR1 reads SGHTA; CDR2 reads FQGTGA.

The rearrangement uses TRBV27 and TRBJ2-3; D possibly corresponds to TRBD2 (6 bases). The ends were cut back, 6 bases at V and 6 bases at J, with 25 bases in the middle. Germline CDR1 is MNHEY and CDR2 is SMNVEV (reference sequence). CDR3 size: 17 residues. DNA of the CDR3: TGTGCCAGCAGGGCCTCACGGGAGAAAGGCTGGGGGGATACGCAGTATTTT. This encodes CASRASREKGWGDTQYF.

This chain links TRBV15 with TRBJ1-4; possibly TRBD1 for D (6 bases). Germline CDR1 and CDR2: LNHNV and YYDKDF (reference sequence). The CDR3 extends over 16 amino acids. Between the trimmed V and J ends, which lost 5 bases and 2 bases, there was a span of 15 bases. The CDR3 reads CATSGRNRATNEKLFF. The CDR3 bases are TGTGCCACCAGCGGAAGGAACAGGGCGACTAATGAAAAACTGTTTTTT.

V is TRBV18 and J is TRBJ1-3; D gene uncertain. Germline loops: CDR1 KGHSH, CDR2 LQKENI. V dropped 8 bases and J dropped 0 bases, with 11 bases sitting between them. The length of the CDR3 is 14 residues. CDR3 bases: TGTGCCAGCACGTCGGGGATCTCTGGAAACACCATATATTTT. Amino acids: CASTSGISGNTIYF.

Only one count was recorded for this clone. The chain combines TRBV29-1 with TRBJ2-1, with 8 bases lining up with TRBD1. Unmatched junction bases numbered 7, after V lost 6 bases and J lost 0 bases. The CDR3 is 15 residues long. Germline V CDR1 and CDR2: SQVTM, ANQGSEA. The CDR3 sequence: CSVDGQGLSYNEQFF. The CDR3 nucleotides read TGCAGCGTAGATGGACAGGGACTCTCCTACAATGAGCAGTTCTTC.

CDR3 nucleotides: TGTGCCAGTAGATGGGGGGGCGGCTCTGAAGCTTTCTTT. Translated: CASRWGGGSEAFF. V usage is TRBV19 and J usage is TRBJ1-1, with D perhaps TRBD1 (6 bases). Germline values: CDR1 LNHDA, CDR2 SQIVND (reference sequence). The ends were cut back, 6 bases at V and 6 bases at J, with 14 bases in the middle. The CDR3 has 13 amino acids.